The clone carrying this TCR beta chain has a handful of counts. The data were obtained in a study of T-cell memory formation after mild COVID-19. The CDR3 is 13 residues long. J gave up 5 bases and V 3 bases, and 5 bases lay outside the gene matches. Germline V lookup: CDR1 GTSNPN, CDR2 SVGIG (reference sequence). TCRdb re-called the 5' RACE reads with MiXCR, one entry per CDR3 protein. The sample records about 350,000 distinct CDR3 sequences, approximately 13% being singletons. This chain connects TRBV30 to TRBJ2-7, with 9 bases that match TRBD1. The sequence was collected from a man younger than 35 who had mild COVID-19 (a few samples of this study predate the infection). Cell type and time point are not known. Sequencing was carried out using PBMCs or a T cell subset sorted from them (not recorded which). This CDR3 reads CAWRRTGAHEQYF. The CDR3 coding sequence is TGTGCCTGGAGAAGGACAGGGGCACACGAGCAGTACTTC.